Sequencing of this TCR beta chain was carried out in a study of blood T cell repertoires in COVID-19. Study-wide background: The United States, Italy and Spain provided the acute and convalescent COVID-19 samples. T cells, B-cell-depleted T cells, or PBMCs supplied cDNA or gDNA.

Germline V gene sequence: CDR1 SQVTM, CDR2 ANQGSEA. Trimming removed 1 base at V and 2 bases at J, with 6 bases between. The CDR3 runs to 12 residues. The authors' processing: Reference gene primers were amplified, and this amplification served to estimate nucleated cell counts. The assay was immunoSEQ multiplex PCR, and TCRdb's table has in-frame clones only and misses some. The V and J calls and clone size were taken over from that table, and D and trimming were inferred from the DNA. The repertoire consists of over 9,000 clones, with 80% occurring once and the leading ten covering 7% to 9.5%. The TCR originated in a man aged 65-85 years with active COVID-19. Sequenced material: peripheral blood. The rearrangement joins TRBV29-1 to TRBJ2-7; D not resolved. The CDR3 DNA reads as TGCAGCGTTGAAGTAGTTCCCTACGAGCAGTACTTC. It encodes CSVEVVPYEQYF.